These 27 T cell receptor beta chains were all obtained from the same sample, sequenced in a study of blood T cell repertoires in COVID-19. Only in-frame clones appear in the TCRdb table, and some are missing; sequencing was by immunoSEQ multiplex PCR. The table includes around 56,000 clones, about 70% detected once. Source material: peripheral blood. The receptors originated from a woman in her forties or fifties with active or convalescent COVID-19.

Many counts were recorded for this clone. One junction end disagrees with the germline gene, perhaps due to a read error. This chain links TRBV5-6 with TRBJ1-4; D gene ambiguous. The CDR3 sequence is 15 residues long. Germline lookup yields CDR1 SGHDT and CDR2 YYEEEE. CDR3 protein: CASSLGGRSNEKLFF. The CDR3, as DNA: TGTGCCAGCAGCTTGGGTGGGAGGTCTAACGAAAAACTGTTTTTT.

V gene TRBV5-1 combines with J gene TRBJ2-3; 7 bases are a match to TRBD2. CDR3 length: 14 residues. The V segment lost 5 bases and the J segment 3 bases; nucleotides outside the gene matches: 6. Germline values: CDR1 SGHRS, CDR2 YFSETQ. CDR3 residues: CASRLAVSTDTQYF. DNA of the CDR3: TGCGCCAGCAGGCTAGCGGTATCAACAGATACGCAGTATTTT.

This clone was counted only a few times. CDR3 sequence reads: CASSAGTSGTGELFF. For the CDR3, the DNA is TGTGCCAGCAGCGCCGGGACTAGCGGCACCGGGGAGCTGTTTTTT. The chain combines TRBV3-1 (or the pseudogene TRBV3-2) with TRBJ2-2, with TRBD2 matching 11 bases. CDR3 length: 15 residues. The germline V gene encodes CDR1 LGHDT and CDR2 YNNKEL (reference sequence). The V segment lost 5 bases and the J segment 4 bases; nucleotides outside the gene matches: 3.

The chain uses TRBV13 and TRBJ2-5; TRBD1 might be the D (6 bases). Germline lookup yields CDR1 PRHDT and CDR2 FYEKMQ (reference sequence). The CDR3 consists of 16 residues. With 6 bases removed from V and 5 bases from J, the gap between germline ends came to 22 bases. The CDR3 DNA is TGTGCCAGCAGTCGAACAGGGCTGGGGCCTGCGGAGACCCAGTACTTC. This encodes CASSRTGLGPAETQYF.

The J gene is TRBJ1-1, the V gene TRBV3-1 (or the pseudogene TRBV3-2), with D maybe TRBD1 (5 bases). Trimming left V 0 bases short and J 10 bases short, with 12 bases between. This CDR3 has 13 amino acids. Germline CDR1 and CDR2: LGHDT and YNNKEL (reference sequence). The CDR3 DNA is TGTGCCAGCAGCCAAGACTCGCTTAGGGGAGCTTTCTTT. It yields the protein CASSQDSLRGAFF.

The chain carries TRBV6-5 and TRBJ1-2; 11 nucleotides align to TRBD1. The CDR3 consists of 15 residues. Germline trimming cut 5 bases from V and 2 bases from J; bases unmatched to any gene: 4. Germline V lookup: CDR1 MNHEY, CDR2 SVGAGI. The CDR3, as DNA: TGTGCCAGCAGTACTCGGACAGGGGGCAACTATGGCTACACCTTC. Translating it yields CASSTRTGGNYGYTF.

This clone was recorded many times. The V and J genes are TRBV9 and TRBJ1-5; D remains ambiguous. The length of the CDR3 is 14 residues. CDR1 SGDLS and CDR2 YYNGEE come from the germline V gene. Trimming cost V 0 bases and J 3 bases, with 7 bases left between them. CDR3 sequence: CASSVGDYNQPQHF. CDR3 bases: TGTGCCAGCAGCGTAGGAGATTACAATCAGCCCCAGCATTTT.

This chain uses TRBV7-9 with TRBJ1-1; D uncertain. CDR3 length: 14 residues. Looked up from germline, CDR1 is SEHNR and CDR2 is FQNEAQ (reference sequence). With 3 bases removed from V and 2 bases from J, the gap between germline ends came to 10 bases. The CDR3 DNA is TGTGCCAGCAGCTTGGTCACAGAAAACACTGAAGCTTTCTTT. Amino acids: CASSLVTENTEAFF.

V is TRBV12-3 or TRBV12-4 and J is TRBJ2-2, with 7 bases matching TRBD2. V lost 4 bases, J lost 7 bases, and 3 bases stayed unmatched. The CDR3 has 13 amino acids. The CDR3 is CASSSPGGGELFF. The CDR3 DNA follows: TGTGCCAGCAGTTCCCCGGGGGGCGGGGAGCTGTTTTTT.

The gene calls are TRBV5-1 and TRBJ2-7, with 9 bases aligning to TRBD1. The V and J ends lost 2 bases and 5 bases, in that order; junction bases with no gene match: 5. Germline lookup yields CDR1 SGHRS and CDR2 YFSETQ. The CDR3 consists of 14 residues. The DNA for the CDR3 is TGCGCCAGCAGCTTAGGGACAGGGAGGGACGAGCAGTACTTC. Translating it yields CASSLGTGRDEQYF.

The rearrangement joins TRBV19 to TRBJ2-7, with 13 bases fitting TRBD2. Germline CDR1 LNHDA, CDR2 SQIVND (reference sequence). V dropped 5 bases and J dropped 5; count of bases not matched to a gene: 9. This CDR3 region has 16 residues. CDR3 in amino acids: CASSRTSGRISHEQYF. The DNA for the CDR3 is TGTGCCAGTAGTCGGACTAGCGGGAGAATTTCCCACGAGCAGTACTTC. The whole variable domain, filled in from reference TRBV19 and TRBJ2-7, reads DGGITQSPKYLFRKEGQNVTLSCEQNLNHDAMYWYRQDPGQGLRLIYYSQIVNDFQKGDIAEGYSVSREKKESFPLTVTSAQKNPTAFYLCASSRTSGRISHEQYFGPGTRLTVT.

The chain has TRBV4-2 and TRBJ1-5; D call uncertain. Trimming left V 1 base short and J 2 bases short, with 15 bases between. Germline CDR1 and CDR2: LGHNA and YNFKEQ. The CDR3 consists of 17 residues. Written as DNA, the CDR3 is TGTGCCAGCAGCCAAGGAACTTCGGAGGGTGGCAATCAGCCCCAGCATTTT. Amino acid sequence: CASSQGTSEGGNQPQHF.

This clone turned up a few times. V usage is TRBV7-9 and J usage is TRBJ2-1; 8 positions agree with TRBD2. This CDR3 has 15 amino acids. The ends lost 5 bases at V and 7 bases at J; junction bases unmatched: 10. CDR1 and CDR2 from the germline V gene are SEHNR and FQNEAQ (reference sequence). The CDR3 sequence is CASSLFAGGSNEQFF. The CDR3 bases are TGTGCCAGCAGCCTCTTCGCGGGAGGTTCTAATGAGCAGTTCTTC.

The rearrangement links TRBV20-1 to TRBJ1-6; D is unresolved. Trimming shortened V by 4 bases and J by 9 bases, and 7 bases separated the two germline ends. The CDR3 totals 11 residues. Germline V gene sequence: CDR1 DFQATT, CDR2 SNEGSKA (reference sequence). For the CDR3, the DNA is TGCAGTGCTATGAGAGTTTCACCCCTCCACTTT. Amino acid sequence: CSAMRVSPLHF.

This clone was seen a handful of times. The genes are TRBV9 and TRBJ2-1, with 9 bases identical to TRBD2. Looked up from germline, CDR1 is SGDLS and CDR2 is YYNGEE. V lost 3 bases to trimming and J lost 9 bases; unmatched junction nucleotides: 7. This CDR3 has 14 amino acids. The CDR3 loop reads CASSALAGRGEQFF. Here the CDR3 DNA reads TGTGCCAGCAGCGCCCTAGCGGGAAGAGGTGAGCAGTTCTTC.

The V gene is TRBV5-1, the J gene TRBJ1-4; D ambiguous. V lost 0 bases, J lost 2 bases, and 5 bases lay in between. The CDR3 totals 14 residues. CDR1 and CDR2 (germline): SGHRS, YFSETQ. The CDR3 coding sequence is TGCGCCAGCAGCTTGGGGCCGACTAATGAAAAACTGTTTTTT. It specifies CASSLGPTNEKLFF. Complete variable domain (other parts from reference TRBV5-1 and TRBJ1-4): KAGVTQTPRYLIKTRGQQVTLSCSPISGHRSVSWYQQTPGQGLQFLFEYFSETQRNKGNFPGRFSGRQFSNSRSEMNVSTLELGDSALYLCASSLGPTNEKLFFGSGTQLSVL.

CDR3 bases: TGTGCCAGTAGTATTGGGGACTATCAGCAAGAGACCCAGTACTTC. Translated: CASSIGDYQQETQYF. The J gene is TRBJ2-5, the V gene TRBV19; 7 bases map to TRBD2. With V trimmed by 3 bases and J by 2 bases, 6 bases remained unmatched. The germline V gene has CDR1 LNHDA and CDR2 SQIVND (reference sequence). The CDR3 covers 15 residues.

V gene TRBV29-1 combines with J gene TRBJ2-1, with 7 bases fitting TRBD2. Germline V gene data show CDR1 as SQVTM and CDR2 as ANQGSEA. The CDR3 runs to 12 residues. V lost 3 bases to trimming and J lost 6 bases; unmatched junction nucleotides: 2. This chain's CDR3 is CSVDGEGNEQFF. CDR3 DNA: TGCAGCGTTGACGGGGAGGGCAATGAGCAGTTCTTC.

V gene TRBV27 combines with J gene TRBJ2-7; D is undetermined. Trimming removed 2 bases from V and 2 bases from J, with 10 bases in between. The CDR3 is 14 residues long. The germline V gene encodes CDR1 MNHEY and CDR2 SMNVEV (reference sequence). The CDR3 DNA reads TGTGCCAGCAGTTTAGTACAGTCCCCCTACGAGCAGTACTTC. Amino acid sequence: CASSLVQSPYEQYF.

The chain recombines TRBV5-8 with TRBJ1-1; D gene ambiguous. Germline-derived CDR1 and CDR2 are SGHTS and YDEGEE. Trimming cost V 6 bases and J 4 bases, with 16 bases left between them. The CDR3 is made up of 14 amino acids. Here the CDR3 reads CASTSDGGRTEAFF. CDR3 bases: TGTGCCAGCACCTCAGACGGAGGGCGCACTGAAGCTTTCTTT.

This clone was seen only once. The chain links TRBV27 to TRBJ2-5; D gene unclear. V was clipped by 1 base and J by 4 bases, with 10 bases between them. CDR1 and CDR2 from the germline V gene are MNHEY and SMNVEV (reference sequence). The CDR3 has 14 residues. Written as DNA, the CDR3 is TGTGCCAGCAGTTTATTGGTCAGAGGAGAGACCCAGTACTTC. It specifies CASSLLVRGETQYF.

This chain links TRBV5-6 with TRBJ1-2; 7 positions agree with TRBD1. V dropped 2 bases and J dropped 2; count of bases not matched to a gene: 3. This CDR3 comprises 14 residues. Germline-derived CDR1 and CDR2 are SGHDT and YYEEEE. The CDR3 coding sequence is TGTGCCAGCAGCTTAGGGGGCGCGAACTATGGCTACACCTTC. The encoded protein is CASSLGGANYGYTF.

In this sample, this clone turned up a few times. This chain uses TRBV7-6 with TRBJ1-5; D call uncertain. V was pared by 5 bases and J by 4 bases, with 6 bases between. CDR1 is SGHVS and CDR2 is FNYEAQ in the germline V gene. The CDR3 is made up of 12 amino acids. The CDR3 spells CASSQHNQPQHF. CDR3 sequence (DNA): TGTGCCAGCAGCCAACATAATCAGCCCCAGCATTTT.

The rearrangement uses TRBV10-3 and TRBJ1-4; 9 nucleotides agree with TRBD1. The CDR3 totals 15 residues. J lost 8 bases, V lost 3 bases, and 7 bases had no gene match. CDR1 ENHRY and CDR2 SYGVKD come from the germline V gene. The DNA of the CDR3 is TGTGCCATCAGTGAACGGGTGACAGGGGGGGAAAAACTGTTTTTT. Protein sequence: CAISERVTGGEKLFF.

The genes are TRBV2 and TRBJ2-1, with D tentatively TRBD2 (6 bases). Per the germline V gene, CDR1 is SNHLY and CDR2 is FYNNEI. Deletions cut 7 bases from V and 7 bases from J, with 20 bases between. The CDR3 has 15 residues. CDR3 in amino acids: CASNSGTALSNEQFF. The CDR3 DNA sequence: TGTGCCAGCAATTCCGGGACTGCCCTCTCGAATGAGCAGTTCTTC.

The gene calls are TRBV5-1 and TRBJ1-2, with 12 bases matching TRBD1. The length of the CDR3 is 14 residues. Germline loops: CDR1 SGHRS, CDR2 YFSETQ. V shed 4 bases and J 5 bases; nucleotides not matched to a gene: 3. The CDR3 DNA is TGCGCCAGCAGCCCGGGACAGGGGGCTTATGGCTACACCTTC. Protein product: CASSPGQGAYGYTF.

This clone was observed once. This chain connects TRBV6-2 or TRBV6-3 to TRBJ2-2; 10 positions agree with TRBD2. V dropped 2 bases and J dropped 7; count of bases not matched to a gene: 7. Germline CDR1 MNHEY, CDR2 SVGEGT. The CDR3 spans 16 residues. The CDR3 DNA is TGTGCCAGCAGTTACGGAGCGGGAGGGCGACACGGGGAGCTGTTTTTT. The encoded protein is CASSYGAGGRHGELFF.